These 14 T cell receptor beta chains originate from one sample sequenced in a study of OX40 agonist ivuxolimab in advanced cancers. Some clones are missing from TCRdb's copy, which holds only in-frame ones; the method was immunoSEQ multiplex PCR. The sample holds roughly 56,000 clones; 65% to 85% are singletons and the top ten take 3.5% to 4%. The specimen comprised CD4+ or CD8+ T cells sorted from blood, sampled in a trial of the OX40 agonist ivuxolimab. Receptors originate from an adult with an advanced solid tumor such as melanoma, head and neck, liver or kidney cancer.

As DNA, the CDR3 is TGTGCCAGTAGTAAGTGGGGACAGGGAAACACTGAAGCTTTCTTT. Residues: CASSKWGQGNTEAFF. This chain connects TRBV19 to TRBJ1-1, with 9 bases lining up with TRBD1. There are 15 residues in the CDR3. V shed 4 bases, J shed 2 bases, and the junction held 5 bases outside the gene matches. CDR1 LNHDA and CDR2 SQIVND come from the germline V gene (reference sequence).

The rearrangement links TRBV5-8 to TRBJ1-2; D possibly corresponds to TRBD1 (6 bases). V was cut by 4 bases and J by 5 bases, with 9 bases left in between. CDR3 length: 12 amino acids. The germline gives CDR1 SGHTS, CDR2 YDEGEE. The CDR3 DNA follows: TGTGCCAGCAGCAAGGGGGAATATGGCTACACCTTC. It yields the protein CASSKGEYGYTF.

This clone turned up a few times. This chain connects TRBV18 to TRBJ1-2; D is perhaps TRBD1 (6 bases). CDR3 size: 15 residues. The V end was cut by 1 base, the J end by 3 bases, with 12 bases between. CDR1 is KGHSH and CDR2 is LQKENI in the germline V gene. DNA of the CDR3: TGTGCCAGCTCACCACACCCTCCAGGGGACTATGGCTACACCTTC. Residues: CASSPHPPGDYGYTF.

This clone was observed a single time. This chain connects TRBV13 to TRBJ2-2, with 7 bases lining up with TRBD2. This CDR3 has 14 residues. Germline values: CDR1 PRHDT, CDR2 FYEKMQ (reference sequence). After removal of 6 bases from V and 1 base from J, the junction contained 2 bases not matched to a gene. As DNA, the CDR3 is TGTGCCAGCAGGGAGCGGGGGAACACCGGGGAGCTGTTTTTT. As protein: CASRERGNTGELFF. Drawing the rest from reference TRBV13 and TRBJ2-2, the complete variable domain is AAGVIQSPRHLIKEKRETATLKCYPIPRHDTVYWYQQGPGQDPQFLISFYEKMQSDKGSIPDRFSAQQFSDYHSELNMSSLELGDSALYFCASRERGNTGELFFGEGSRLTVL.

The V gene is TRBV11-2, the J gene TRBJ2-3; TRBD2 matches at 9 bases. CDR3 size: 13 residues. Germline V gives CDR1 SGHAT, CDR2 FQNNGV. The V gene end was trimmed by 7 bases and the J gene end by 6 bases; junction bases not matched to a gene: 5. The CDR3 DNA is TGTGCCAGCAACATAGCGGGGGCGGATACGCAGTATTTT. Encoded protein: CASNIAGADTQYF.

The chain joins TRBV30 to TRBJ2-5; no clear D gene. The V gene's germline CDR1 is GTSNPN and CDR2 SVGIG (reference sequence). The CDR3 is made up of 12 amino acids. V lost 8 bases to trimming and J lost 0 bases, with 10 bases between them. The CDR3 sequence is CARSQDQETQYF. The CDR3, as DNA: TGTGCCCGGTCCCAGGACCAAGAGACCCAGTACTTC.

The chain combines TRBV4-3 with TRBJ2-7, with 8 bases lining up with TRBD1. This CDR3 spans 15 amino acids. J was trimmed by 3 bases and V by 1 base; bases with no gene match: 5. Germline V gene data show CDR1 as LGHNA and CDR2 as YSLEER. The DNA of the CDR3 is TGCGCCAGCAGCCAAGGACAGGGGACCTACTACGAGCAGTACTTC. Its translation is CASSQGQGTYYEQYF.

The J gene is TRBJ1-6, the V gene TRBV5-1; a weak D match, TRBD1 (6 bases). Looked up from germline, CDR1 is SGHRS and CDR2 is YFSETQ. The CDR3 runs to 14 residues. V was cut by 3 bases and J by 8 bases, with 12 bases left in between. CDR3 nucleotide sequence: TGCGCCAGCAGCTCACAGGGTCTTTATTCACCCCTCCACTTT. Translated: CASSSQGLYSPLHF.

The V and J genes are TRBV6-6 and TRBJ2-2; TRBD2 agrees at 10 bases. Germline CDR1 and CDR2: MNHNY and SVGAGI (reference sequence). There are 15 residues in the CDR3. Trimming at V came to 5 bases and at J to 0 bases, leaving 0 bases not matched to a gene. The CDR3 sequence: CASSSGGANTGELFF. The CDR3 DNA reads TGTGCCAGCAGTAGCGGGGGGGCGAACACCGGGGAGCTGTTTTTT.

This chain uses TRBV4-3 with TRBJ2-6, with D uncertain. This CDR3 contains 16 residues. Trimming removed 1 base from V and 2 bases from J, with 9 bases in between. Germline assignment: CDR1 LGHNA and CDR2 YSLEER. The CDR3 coding sequence is TGCGCCAGCAGCCAAGGATTAAGGGCTGGGGCCAACGTCCTGACTTTC. It yields the protein CASSQGLRAGANVLTF.

The rearrangement uses TRBV11-2 and TRBJ1-1; no reliable D call. The germline gives CDR1 SGHAT, CDR2 FQNNGV. This CDR3 spans 14 amino acids. Trimming left V 5 bases short and J 5 bases short, with 15 bases between. The CDR3 is CASSPPGGYTEAFF. In nucleotides, the CDR3 is TGTGCCAGCAGCCCCCCCGGCGGGTATACTGAAGCTTTCTTT. Full variable domain (missing parts from reference TRBV11-2 and TRBJ1-1): EAGVAQSPRYKIIEKRQSVAFWCNPISGHATLYWYQQILGQGPKLLIQFQNNGVVDDSQLPKDRFSAERLKGVDSTLKIQPAKLEDSAVYLCASSPPGGYTEAFFGQGTRLTVV.

This chain joins TRBV7-9 and TRBJ2-7; D is ambiguous. The CDR3 runs 12 residues. The V and J ends lost 3 bases and 5 bases respectively, with 8 bases between them. Germline V gene lookup returns CDR1 SEHNR and CDR2 FQNEAQ (reference sequence). CDR3 nucleotides: TGTGCCAGCAGCTTGGCATCGAACGAGCAGTACTTC. It yields the protein CASSLASNEQYF.

The chain carries TRBV9 and TRBJ2-7; D unclear. This CDR3 region has 14 residues. Trimming took off 3 bases at V and 0 bases at J, with 10 bases between the two ends. CDR1 is SGDLS and CDR2 is YYNGEE in the germline V gene. The CDR3 bases are TGTGCCAGCAGCGAGCAATCAAGCTCCTACGAGCAGTACTTC. It translates to CASSEQSSSYEQYF.

This chain connects TRBV19 to TRBJ1-4; D possibly corresponds to TRBD1 (6 bases). The germline V and J ends were trimmed by 0 bases and 7 bases, with 6 bases remaining between them. This CDR3 spans 13 amino acids. Germline values: CDR1 LNHDA, CDR2 SQIVND (reference sequence). The CDR3 DNA sequence: TGTGCCAGTAGTATAGACAGGGGTGAAAAACTGTTTTTT. Translation gives CASSIDRGEKLFF.